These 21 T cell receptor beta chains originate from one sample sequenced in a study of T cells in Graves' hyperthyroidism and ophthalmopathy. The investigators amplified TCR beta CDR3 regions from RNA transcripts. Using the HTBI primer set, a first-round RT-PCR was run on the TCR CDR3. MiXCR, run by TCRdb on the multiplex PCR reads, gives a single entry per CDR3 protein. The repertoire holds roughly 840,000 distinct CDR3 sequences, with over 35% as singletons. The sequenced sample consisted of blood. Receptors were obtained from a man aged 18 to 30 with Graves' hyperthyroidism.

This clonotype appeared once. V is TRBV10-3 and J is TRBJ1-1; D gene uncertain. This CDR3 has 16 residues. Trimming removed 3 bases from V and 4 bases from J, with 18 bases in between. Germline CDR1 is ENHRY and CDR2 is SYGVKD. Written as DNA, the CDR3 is TGTGCCATCAGTGAAGGGTTGACCAGTTTTGGCACTGAAGCTTTCTTT. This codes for CAISEGLTSFGTEAFF.

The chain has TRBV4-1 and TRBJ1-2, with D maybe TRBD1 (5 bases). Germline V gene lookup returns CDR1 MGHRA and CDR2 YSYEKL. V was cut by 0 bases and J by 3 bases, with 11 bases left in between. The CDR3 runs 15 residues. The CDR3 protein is CASSQDPQGDYGYTF. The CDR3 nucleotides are TGCGCCAGCAGCCAAGATCCCCAGGGAGACTATGGCTACACCTTC.

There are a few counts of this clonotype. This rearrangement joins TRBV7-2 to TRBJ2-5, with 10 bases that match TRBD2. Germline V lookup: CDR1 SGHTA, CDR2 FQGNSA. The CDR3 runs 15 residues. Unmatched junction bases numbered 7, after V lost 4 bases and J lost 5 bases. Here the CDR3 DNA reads TGTGCCAGCAGCTCAGAGCGGGAGGGCCGTGAGACCCAGTACTTC. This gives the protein CASSSEREGRETQYF.

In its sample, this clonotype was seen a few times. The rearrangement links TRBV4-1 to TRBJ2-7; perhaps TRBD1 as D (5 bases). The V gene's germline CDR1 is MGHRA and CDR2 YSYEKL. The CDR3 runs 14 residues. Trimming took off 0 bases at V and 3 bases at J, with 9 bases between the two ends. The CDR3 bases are TGCGCCAGCAGCCAAGATGGGCAGGGCTACGAGCAGTACTTC. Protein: CASSQDGQGYEQYF.

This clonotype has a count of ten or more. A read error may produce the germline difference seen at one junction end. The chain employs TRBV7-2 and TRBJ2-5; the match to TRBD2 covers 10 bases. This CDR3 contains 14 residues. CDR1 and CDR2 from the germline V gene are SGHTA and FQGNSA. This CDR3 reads CASSRTSGGETQYF. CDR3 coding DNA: TGCGCCAGCAGCCGGACTAGCGGCGGGGAGACCCAGTACTTC.

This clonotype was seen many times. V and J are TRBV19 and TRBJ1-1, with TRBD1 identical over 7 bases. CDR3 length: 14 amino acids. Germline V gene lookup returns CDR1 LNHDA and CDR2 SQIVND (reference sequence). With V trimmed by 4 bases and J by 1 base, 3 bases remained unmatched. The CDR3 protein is CASSRDRSNTEAFF. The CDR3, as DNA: TGTGCCAGTAGTAGGGACAGATCGAACACTGAAGCTTTCTTT.

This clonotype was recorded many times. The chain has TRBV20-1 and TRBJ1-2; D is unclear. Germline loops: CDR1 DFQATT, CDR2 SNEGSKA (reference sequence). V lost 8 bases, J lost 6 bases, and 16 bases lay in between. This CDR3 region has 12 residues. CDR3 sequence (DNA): TGCAGTACCCCCCGGCGGGATCATGGCTACACCTTC. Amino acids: CSTPRRDHGYTF.

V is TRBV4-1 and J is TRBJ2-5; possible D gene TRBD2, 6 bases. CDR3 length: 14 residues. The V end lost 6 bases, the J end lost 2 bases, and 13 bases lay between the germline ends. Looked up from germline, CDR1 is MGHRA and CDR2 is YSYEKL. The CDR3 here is CASSNRDSQETQYF. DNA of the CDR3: TGCGCCAGCAGTAACCGGGACTCGCAAGAGACCCAGTACTTC.

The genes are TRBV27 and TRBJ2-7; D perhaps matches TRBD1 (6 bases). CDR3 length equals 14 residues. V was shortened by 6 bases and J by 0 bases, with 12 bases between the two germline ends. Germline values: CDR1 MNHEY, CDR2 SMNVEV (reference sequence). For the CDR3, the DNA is TGTGCCAGCAGGCGACAGGCCACCTCCTACGAGCAGTACTTC. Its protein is CASRRQATSYEQYF.

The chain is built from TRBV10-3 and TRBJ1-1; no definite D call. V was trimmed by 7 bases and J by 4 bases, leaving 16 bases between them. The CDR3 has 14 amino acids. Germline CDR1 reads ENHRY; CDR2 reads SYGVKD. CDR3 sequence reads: CAIKGSLWGTEAFF. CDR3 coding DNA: TGTGCCATCAAGGGCAGTTTGTGGGGCACTGAAGCTTTCTTT.

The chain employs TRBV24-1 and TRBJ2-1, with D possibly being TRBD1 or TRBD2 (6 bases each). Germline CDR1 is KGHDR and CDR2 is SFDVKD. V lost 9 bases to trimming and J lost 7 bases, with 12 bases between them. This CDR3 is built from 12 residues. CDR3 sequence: CATGGGGNEQFF. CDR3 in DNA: TGTGCCACCGGCGGAGGGGGAAATGAGCAGTTCTTC.

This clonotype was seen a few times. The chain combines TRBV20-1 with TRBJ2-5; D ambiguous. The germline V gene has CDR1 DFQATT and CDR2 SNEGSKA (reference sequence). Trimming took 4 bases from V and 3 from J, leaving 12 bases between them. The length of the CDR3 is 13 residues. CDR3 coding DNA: TGCAGTGCTACTCAGACTGTTAAAGAGACCCAGTACTTC. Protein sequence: CSATQTVKETQYF.

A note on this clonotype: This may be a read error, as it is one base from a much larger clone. The chain's CDR3 is CASSVAKGDDHGHTF. The CDR3 DNA reads as TGTGCCAGCAGCGTAGCCAAGGGGGACGATCATGGCCACACCTTC. The rearrangement joins TRBV9 to TRBJ1-2, with a possible D match to TRBD1 (6 bases). CDR1 is SGDLS and CDR2 is YYNGEE in the germline V gene. The CDR3 consists of 15 residues. The variable domain in full, with the rest retrieved from reference TRBV9 and TRBJ1-2, is DSGVTQTPKHLITATGQRVTLRCSPRSGDLSVYWYQQSLDQGLQFLIQYYNGEERAKGNILERFSAQQFPDLHSELNLSSLELGDSALYFCASSVAKGDDHGHTFGSGTRLTVV.

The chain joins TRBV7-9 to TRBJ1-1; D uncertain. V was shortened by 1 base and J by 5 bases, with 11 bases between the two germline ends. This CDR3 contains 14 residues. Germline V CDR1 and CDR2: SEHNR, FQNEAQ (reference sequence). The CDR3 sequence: CASSLGSPGTEAFF. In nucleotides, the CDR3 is TGTGCCAGCAGCTTAGGCAGTCCGGGTACTGAAGCTTTCTTT.

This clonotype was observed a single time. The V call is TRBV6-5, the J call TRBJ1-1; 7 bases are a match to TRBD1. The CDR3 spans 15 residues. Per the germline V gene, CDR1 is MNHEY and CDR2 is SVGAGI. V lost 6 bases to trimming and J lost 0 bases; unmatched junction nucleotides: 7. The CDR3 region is CASRNPGQLNTEAFF. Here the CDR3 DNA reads TGTGCCAGCAGGAATCCGGGACAGCTGAACACTGAAGCTTTCTTT.

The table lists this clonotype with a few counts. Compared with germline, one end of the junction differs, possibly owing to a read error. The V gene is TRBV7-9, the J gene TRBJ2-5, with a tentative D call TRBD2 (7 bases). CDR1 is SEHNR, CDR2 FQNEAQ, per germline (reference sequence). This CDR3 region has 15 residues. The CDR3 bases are TGCGCCAGCAGCTTTTCGGGGGGCCTCGGGGAGACCCAGTACTTC. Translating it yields CASSFSGGLGETQYF.

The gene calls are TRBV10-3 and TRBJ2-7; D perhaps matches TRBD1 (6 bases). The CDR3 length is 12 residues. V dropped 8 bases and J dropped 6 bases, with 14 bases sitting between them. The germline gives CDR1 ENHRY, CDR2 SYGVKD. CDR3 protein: CAIGTLSGEQYF. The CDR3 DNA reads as TGTGCCATCGGGACACTCTCCGGCGAGCAGTACTTC.

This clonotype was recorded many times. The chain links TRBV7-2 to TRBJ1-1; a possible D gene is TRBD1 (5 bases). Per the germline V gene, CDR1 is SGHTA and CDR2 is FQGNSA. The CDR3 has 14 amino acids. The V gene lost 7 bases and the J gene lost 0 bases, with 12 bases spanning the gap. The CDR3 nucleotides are TGTGCCAGCACCACGGGACCGTTGAACACTGAAGCTTTCTTT. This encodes CASTTGPLNTEAFF.

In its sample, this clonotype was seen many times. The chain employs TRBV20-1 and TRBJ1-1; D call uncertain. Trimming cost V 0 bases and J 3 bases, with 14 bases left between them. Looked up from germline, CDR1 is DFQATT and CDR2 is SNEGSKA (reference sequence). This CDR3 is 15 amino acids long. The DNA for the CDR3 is TGCAGTGCTAGAGATCAGGTGGGTGGAGACACTGAAGCTTTCTTT. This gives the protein CSARDQVGGDTEAFF.

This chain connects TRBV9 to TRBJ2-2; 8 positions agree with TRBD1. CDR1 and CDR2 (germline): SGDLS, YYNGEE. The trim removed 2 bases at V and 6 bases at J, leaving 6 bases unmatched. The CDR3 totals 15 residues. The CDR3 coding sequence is TGTGCCAGCAGCGTTGGACAGGGAGGATCCGGGGAGCTGTTTTTT. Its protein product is CASSVGQGGSGELFF.

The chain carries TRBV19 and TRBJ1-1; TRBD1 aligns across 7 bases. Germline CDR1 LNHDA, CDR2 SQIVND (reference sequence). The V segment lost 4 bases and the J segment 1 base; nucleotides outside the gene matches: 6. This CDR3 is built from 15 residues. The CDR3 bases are TGTGCCAGTAGTACCCCGGGACAGAGGAACACTGAAGCTTTCTTT. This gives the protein CASSTPGQRNTEAFF.